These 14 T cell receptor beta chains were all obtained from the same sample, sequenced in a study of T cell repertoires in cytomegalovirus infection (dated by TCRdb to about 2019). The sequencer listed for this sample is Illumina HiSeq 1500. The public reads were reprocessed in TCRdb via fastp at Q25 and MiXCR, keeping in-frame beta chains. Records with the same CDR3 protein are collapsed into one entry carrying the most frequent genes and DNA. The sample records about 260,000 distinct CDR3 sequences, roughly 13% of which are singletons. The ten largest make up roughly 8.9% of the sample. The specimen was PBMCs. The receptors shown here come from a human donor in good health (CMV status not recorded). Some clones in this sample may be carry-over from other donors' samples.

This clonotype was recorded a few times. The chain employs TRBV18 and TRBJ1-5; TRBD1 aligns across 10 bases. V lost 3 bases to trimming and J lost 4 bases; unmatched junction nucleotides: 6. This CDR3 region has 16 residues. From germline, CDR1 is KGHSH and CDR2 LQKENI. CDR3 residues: CASSPVGDRGNQPQHF. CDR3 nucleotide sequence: TGTGCCAGCTCACCCGTGGGGGACAGGGGTAATCAGCCCCAGCATTTT.

CDR3: CASSPGGLAGGHNEQFF. The DNA for the CDR3 is TGTGCCAGCAGCCCGGGGGGACTAGCGGGAGGCCACAATGAGCAGTTCTTC. The V gene is TRBV5-5, the J gene TRBJ2-1; 15 bases are shared with TRBD2. The V and J ends lost 4 bases and 5 bases, in that order; junction bases with no gene match: 7. This CDR3 contains 17 residues. Germline V gene lookup returns CDR1 SGHKS and CDR2 YYEKEE (reference sequence).

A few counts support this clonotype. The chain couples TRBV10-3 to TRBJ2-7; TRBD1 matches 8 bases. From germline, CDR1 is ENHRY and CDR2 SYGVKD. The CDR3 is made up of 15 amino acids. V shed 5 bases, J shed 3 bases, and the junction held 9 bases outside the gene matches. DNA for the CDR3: TGTGCCATCAGTCAAAGTTCGACAGGGGTCTACGAGCAGTACTTC. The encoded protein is CAISQSSTGVYEQYF.

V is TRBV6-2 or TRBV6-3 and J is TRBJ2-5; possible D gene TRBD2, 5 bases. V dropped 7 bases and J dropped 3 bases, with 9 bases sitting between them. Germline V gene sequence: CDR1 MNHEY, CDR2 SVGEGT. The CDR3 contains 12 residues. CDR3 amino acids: CASTGLKETQYF. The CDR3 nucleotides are TGTGCCAGCACCGGACTTAAAGAGACCCAGTACTTC.

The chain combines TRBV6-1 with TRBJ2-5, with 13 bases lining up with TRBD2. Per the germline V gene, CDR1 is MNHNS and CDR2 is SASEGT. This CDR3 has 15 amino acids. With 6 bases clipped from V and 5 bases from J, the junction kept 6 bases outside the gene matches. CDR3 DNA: TGTGCCAGCAGCCCCGGACTAGCGGGAGACGAGACCCAGTACTTC. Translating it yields CASSPGLAGDETQYF.

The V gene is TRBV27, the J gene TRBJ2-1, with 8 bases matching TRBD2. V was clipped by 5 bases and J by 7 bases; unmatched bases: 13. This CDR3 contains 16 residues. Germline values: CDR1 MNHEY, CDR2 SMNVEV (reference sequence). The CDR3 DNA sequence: TGTGCCAGCAGTCACCCCCGGGGGGGGCTCAGGAATGAGCAGTTCTTC. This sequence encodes CASSHPRGGLRNEQFF.

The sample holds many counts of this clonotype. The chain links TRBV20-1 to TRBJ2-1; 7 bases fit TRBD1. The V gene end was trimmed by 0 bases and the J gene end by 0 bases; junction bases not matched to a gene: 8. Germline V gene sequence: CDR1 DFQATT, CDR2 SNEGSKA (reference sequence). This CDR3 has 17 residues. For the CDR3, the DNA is TGCAGTGCTAGAGACCACGGACAGGTCAGCTCCTACAATGAGCAGTTCTTC. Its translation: CSARDHGQVSSYNEQFF.

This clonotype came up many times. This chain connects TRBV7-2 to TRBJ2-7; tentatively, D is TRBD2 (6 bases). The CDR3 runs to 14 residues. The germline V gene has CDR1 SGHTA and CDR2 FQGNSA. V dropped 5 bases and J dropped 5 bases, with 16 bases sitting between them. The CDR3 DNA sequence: TGTGCCAGCAGCCAGATATTAGGGAGGAACGAGCAGTACTTC. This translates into CASSQILGRNEQYF.

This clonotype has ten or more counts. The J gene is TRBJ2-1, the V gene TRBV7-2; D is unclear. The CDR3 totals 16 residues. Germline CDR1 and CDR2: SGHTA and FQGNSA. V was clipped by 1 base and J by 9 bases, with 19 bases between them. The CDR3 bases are TGTGCCAGCAGCTTAGGGGCTTTGTCATTGCGATCTGAGCAGTTCTTC. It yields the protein CASSLGALSLRSEQFF. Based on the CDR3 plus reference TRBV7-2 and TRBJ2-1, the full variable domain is GAGVSQSPSNKVTEKGKDVELRCDPISGHTALYWYRQSLGQGLEFLIYFQGNSAPDKSGLPSDRFSAERTGGSVSTLTIQRTQQEDSAVYLCASSLGALSLRSEQFFGPGTRLTVL.

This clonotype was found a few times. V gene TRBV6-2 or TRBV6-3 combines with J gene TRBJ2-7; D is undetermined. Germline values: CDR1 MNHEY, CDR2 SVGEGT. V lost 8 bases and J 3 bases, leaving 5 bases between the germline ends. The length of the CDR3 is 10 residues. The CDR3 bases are TGTGCCAGCTCCGACTACGAGCAGTACTTC. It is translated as CASSDYEQYF.

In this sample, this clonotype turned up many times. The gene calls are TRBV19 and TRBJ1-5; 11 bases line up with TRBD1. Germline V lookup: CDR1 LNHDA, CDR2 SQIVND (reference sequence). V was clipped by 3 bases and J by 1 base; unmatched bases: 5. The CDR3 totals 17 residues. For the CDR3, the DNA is TGTGCCAGTAGTATCCGTGGGACAGGGGGGAGCAATCAGCCCCAGCATTTT. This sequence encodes CASSIRGTGGSNQPQHF.

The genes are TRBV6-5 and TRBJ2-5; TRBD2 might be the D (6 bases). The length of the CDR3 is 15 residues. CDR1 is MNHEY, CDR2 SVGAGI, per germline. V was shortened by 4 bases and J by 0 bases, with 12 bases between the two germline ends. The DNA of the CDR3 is TGTGCCAGCAGTTCCCCGGGCGGGGACCAAGAGACCCAGTACTTC. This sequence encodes CASSSPGGDQETQYF.

For the CDR3, the DNA is TGTGCCAGTAGTATCTCAGAGACGGACCCCACAGATACGCAGTATTTT. Protein product: CASSISETDPTDTQYF. V usage is TRBV19 and J usage is TRBJ2-3, with unresolved D. CDR1 and CDR2 from the germline V gene are LNHDA and SQIVND (reference sequence). V lost 3 bases and J lost 2, with 15 bases in between. This CDR3 is built from 16 residues.

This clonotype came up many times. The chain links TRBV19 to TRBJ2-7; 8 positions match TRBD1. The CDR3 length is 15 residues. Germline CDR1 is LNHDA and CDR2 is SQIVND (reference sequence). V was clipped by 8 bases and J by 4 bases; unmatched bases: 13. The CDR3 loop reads CASRPVTGESYEQYF. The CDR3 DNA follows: TGTGCCAGTCGCCCCGTGACAGGGGAGTCATACGAGCAGTACTTC.